This TCR beta chain was recovered during a study of CD8+CD57+ T cells in acquired aplastic anemia. The CDR3 runs 12 residues. Looked up from germline, CDR1 is LNHDA and CDR2 is SQIVND (reference sequence). Trimming stripped 4 bases from V and 7 bases from J, with 7 bases between. Profiles of TCR beta VDJ and CDR3 were generated from a genomic DNA template. TCRdb called the reads again in MiXCR, with one record for every CDR3 protein. Found here are around 200,000 distinct CDR3 sequences, over 55% of them singletons; the top ten hold approximately 32%. The sequenced sample consisted of sorted CD4+, CD8+, or CD8+CD57+ T cells (not recorded which) from PBMCs. This receptor was identified in a human donor in good health. V usage is TRBV19 and J usage is TRBJ2-2; unclear D gene. CDR3 nucleotides: TGTGCCAGTAGTAACCGCAACGGGGAGCTGTTTTTT. Its translation: CASSNRNGELFF.